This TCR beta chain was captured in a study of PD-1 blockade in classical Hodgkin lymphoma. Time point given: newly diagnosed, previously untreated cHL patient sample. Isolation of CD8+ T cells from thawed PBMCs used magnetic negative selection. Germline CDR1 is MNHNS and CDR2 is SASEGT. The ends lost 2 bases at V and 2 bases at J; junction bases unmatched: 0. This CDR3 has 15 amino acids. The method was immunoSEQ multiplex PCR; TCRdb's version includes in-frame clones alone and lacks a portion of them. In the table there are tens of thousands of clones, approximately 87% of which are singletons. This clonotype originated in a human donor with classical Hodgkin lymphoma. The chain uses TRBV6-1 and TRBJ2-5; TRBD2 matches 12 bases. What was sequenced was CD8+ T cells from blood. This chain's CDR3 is CASSELAGGQETQYF. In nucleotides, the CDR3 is TGTGCCAGCAGTGAACTAGCGGGAGGGCAAGAGACCCAGTACTTC.